This T cell receptor beta chain stems from a study of cytomegalovirus exposure and HLA in healthy donors. The CDR3 totals 15 residues. Germline CDR1 SGHNT, CDR2 YENEEA. Trimming cost V 5 bases and J 2 bases; bases outside gene matches: 8. PCR employed 60 Vbeta and 13 Jbeta primers. This table comes from immunoSEQ multiplex PCR, and its TCRdb copy is limited to in-frame clones, with some not included. This table has some 140,000 clones, 75% to 90% appearing once. The sample comprised PBMCs. The chain is built from TRBV11-3 and TRBJ2-5; the match to TRBD1 covers 7 bases. This clonotype originated in a woman between 50 and 59 years old in good health and CMV-seropositive. In nucleotides, the CDR3 is TGTGCCAGCAGCCCCGGGACAGCCTTTCAAGAGACCCAGTACTTC. Translated: CASSPGTAFQETQYF.